Here is one T cell receptor (beta chain) with its context. Extraction yielded at least 5 micrograms of total RNA per sample. It was with a sample-barcoded 5' primer and a J-beta primer mix that a second PCR of roughly 7 to 12 cycles was run. Tagging of each cDNA molecule was performed by a template-switch adaptor with 12 random nucleotides. Each CDR3 protein gets one entry after TCRdb re-called the 5' RACE reads with MiXCR. The sample holds around 600,000 distinct CDR3 sequences, around half seen once. Trimming removed 0 bases at V and 9 bases at J, with 13 bases between. CDR1 and CDR2 (germline): SGHRS, YFSETQ. The CDR3 sequence is 14 residues long. These data are taken from a study of blood T cells in healthy people across ages. Across the whole study: When template switching was applied, about one barcoded beta molecule was captured per two T cells.

This receptor was taken from a man at least 80 years old in good health. Sequencing input: blood. The chain employs TRBV5-1 and TRBJ2-1; D call uncertain. The DNA of the CDR3 is TGCGCCAGCAGCTTGGCCCCCCGCGCCCCTGAGCAGTTCTTC. Amino acids: CASSLAPRAPEQFF.